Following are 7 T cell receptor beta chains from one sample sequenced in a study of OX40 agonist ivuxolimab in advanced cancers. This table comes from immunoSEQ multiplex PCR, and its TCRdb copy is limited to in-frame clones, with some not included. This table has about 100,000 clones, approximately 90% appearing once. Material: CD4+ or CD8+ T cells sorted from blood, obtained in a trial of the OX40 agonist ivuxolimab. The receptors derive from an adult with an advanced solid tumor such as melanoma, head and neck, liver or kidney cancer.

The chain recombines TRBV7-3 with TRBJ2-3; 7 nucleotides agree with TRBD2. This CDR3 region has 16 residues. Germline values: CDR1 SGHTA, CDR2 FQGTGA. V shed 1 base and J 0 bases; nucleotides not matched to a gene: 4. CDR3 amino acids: CASSLMGGMSTDTQYF. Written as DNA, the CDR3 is TGTGCCAGCAGCTTAATGGGGGGGATGAGCACAGATACGCAGTATTTT.

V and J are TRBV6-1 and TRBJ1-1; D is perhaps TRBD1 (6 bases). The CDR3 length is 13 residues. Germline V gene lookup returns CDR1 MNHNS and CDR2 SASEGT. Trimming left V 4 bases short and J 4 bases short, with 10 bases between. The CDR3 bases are TGTGCCAGCAGTGCAATAGGGGGCACTGAAGCTTTCTTT. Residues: CASSAIGGTEAFF.

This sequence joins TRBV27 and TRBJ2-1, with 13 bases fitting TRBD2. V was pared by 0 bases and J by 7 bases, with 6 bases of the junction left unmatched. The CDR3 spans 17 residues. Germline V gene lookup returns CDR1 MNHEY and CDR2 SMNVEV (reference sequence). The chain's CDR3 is CASSLSSETSGRNEQFF. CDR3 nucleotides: TGTGCCAGCAGTTTATCGTCTGAGACTAGCGGGAGGAATGAGCAGTTCTTC.

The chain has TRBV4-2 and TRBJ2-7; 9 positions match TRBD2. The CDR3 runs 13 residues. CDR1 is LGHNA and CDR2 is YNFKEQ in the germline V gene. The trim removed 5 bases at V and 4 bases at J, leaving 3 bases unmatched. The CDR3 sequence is CASSSGLAYEQYF. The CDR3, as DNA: TGTGCCAGCAGCTCTGGACTAGCGTACGAGCAGTACTTC.

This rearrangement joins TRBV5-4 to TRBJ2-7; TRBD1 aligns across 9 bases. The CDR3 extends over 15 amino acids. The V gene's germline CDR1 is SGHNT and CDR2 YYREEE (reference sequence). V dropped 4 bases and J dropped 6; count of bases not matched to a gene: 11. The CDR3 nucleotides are TGTGCCAGCAGCGGAAGGACAGGGGAATTCGCCGAGCAGTACTTC. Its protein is CASSGRTGEFAEQYF.

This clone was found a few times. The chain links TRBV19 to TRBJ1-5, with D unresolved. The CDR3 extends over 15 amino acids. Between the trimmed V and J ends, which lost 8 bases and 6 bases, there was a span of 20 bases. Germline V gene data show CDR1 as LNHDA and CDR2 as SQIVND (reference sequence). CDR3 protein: CASSLSLGISQPQHF. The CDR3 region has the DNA TGTGCCAGTTCCCTAAGCCTGGGGATATCTCAGCCCCAGCATTTT.

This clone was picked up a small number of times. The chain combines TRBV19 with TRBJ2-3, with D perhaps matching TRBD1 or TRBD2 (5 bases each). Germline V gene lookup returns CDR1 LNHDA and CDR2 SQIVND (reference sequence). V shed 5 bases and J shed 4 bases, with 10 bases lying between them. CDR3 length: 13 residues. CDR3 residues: CASSSGQADTQYF. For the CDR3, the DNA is TGTGCCAGTAGTTCGGGGCAGGCAGATACGCAGTATTTT.